The present T cell receptor (beta chain) was sequenced within a study of T cell repertoires in cytomegalovirus infection. Points on this clonotype: Antigen unknown.

From the reads, TCRdb called clonotypes with MiXCR, one entry per CDR3 protein. The sample shows approximately 110,000 distinct CDR3 sequences, more than 25% of them seen only once. This CDR3 spans 15 amino acids. The germline V gene has CDR1 SNHLY and CDR2 FYNNEI. J lost 2 bases, V lost 6 bases, and 7 bases had no gene match. This clonotype originated in a human donor in good health (CMV status not recorded). Some clones in this sample may be carry-over from other donors' samples. The sequencing here drew on CD8+ T cells from cultured PBMCs, taken from culture after CMV antigen stimulation. The chain combines TRBV2 with TRBJ1-5; 7 nucleotides line up with TRBD1. The CDR3 here is CASSSTGTRNQPQHF. The CDR3 DNA sequence: TGTGCCAGCAGCTCGACAGGGACCCGCAATCAGCCCCAGCATTTT.